These T cell receptor beta chains were read from a single sample in a study of T cells after yellow fever vaccination. TCRdb used MiXCR to reprocess the 5' RACE reads, holding one entry per CDR3 protein. The data show 100,000 to 150,000 distinct CDR3 sequences, roughly 15% seen once. Sequencing was performed on CD8+ T cells sorted from PBMCs, taken 5 days after the yellow fever booster vaccination. Receptors were obtained from a man between 18 and 35 years old who received the YFV17D yellow fever vaccine. Both conserved end residues are part of each CDR3. Fields, in order: clone size, J gene, V gene, D gene, CDR3 protein, CDR3 DNA. The D gene is left open where the match is weak. A row's size may be missing; if present it is once, few, many or a size class.

NA,TRBJ2-1,TRBV29-1,TRBD2,CSVTSGGLSSYNEQFF,TGCAGCGTTACTAGCGGGGGACTCAGCTCCTACAATGAGCAGTTCTTC
few,TRBJ2-5,TRBV20-1,TRBD2,CSASGPGGRETQYF,TGCAGTGCTAGTGGCCCGGGGGGGCGTGAGACCCAGTACTTC
NA,TRBJ2-3,TRBV2,NA,CASRPFTGGPADTQYF,TGTGCCAGCAGACCCTTTACGGGGGGCCCCGCAGATACGCAGTATTTT
NA,TRBJ2-7,TRBV5-1,TRBD2,CASSPGLAVVYEQYF,TGCGCCAGCAGCCCCGGACTAGCCGTTGTATACGAGCAGTACTTC
few,TRBJ2-2,TRBV4-3,NA,CASSQAFGAAGELFF,NA
NA,TRBJ2-1,TRBV7-2,TRBD2,CASSWVSGRTYNEQFF,TGTGCCAGCAGCTGGGTTAGCGGGAGAACCTACAATGAGCAGTTCTTC
few,TRBJ2-3,TRBV12-5,NA,CASGLVSSLGSVDTQYF,TGTGCTAGTGGTTTGGTATCCTCATTGGGGTCAGTAGATACGCAGTATTTT
few,TRBJ2-7,TRBV10-3,TRBD1,CALGTGGSAVSYEQYF,TGTGCCCTCGGGACAGGGGGATCCGCAGTTTCCTACGAGCAGTACTTC
few,TRBJ2-7,TRBV4-3,NA,CASSQAPGSEQYF,TGCGCCAGCAGCCAAGCCCCAGGGAGCGAGCAGTACTTC
many,TRBJ1-6,TRBV4-1,NA,CASSQWEEPSPLHF,TGCGCCAGCAGCCAATGGGAGGAACCCTCACCCCTCCACTTT
many,TRBJ2-2,TRBV12-3/TRBV12-4,NA,CASSTGAGELFF,TGTGCCAGCAGCACAGGAGCCGGGGAGCTGTTTTTT
few,TRBJ2-2,TRBV6-6,TRBD1,CASSYPIRTGFFTGELFF,TGTGCCAGCAGTTACCCGATTAGGACAGGGTTTTTCACCGGGGAGCTGTTTTTT
NA,TRBJ2-1,TRBV12-5,TRBD2,CASGSRLAGPYNEQFF,TGTGCTAGTGGATCGAGATTAGCGGGACCCTACAATGAGCAGTTCTTC
NA,TRBJ2-5,TRBV12-3/TRBV12-4,TRBD1,CASNLHRGETQYF,TGTGCCAGCAACCTGCACAGGGGAGAGACCCAGTACTTC
few,TRBJ1-2,TRBV29-1,NA,CSVPGEGVYGYTF,TGCAGCGTTCCGGGGGAGGGGGTCTATGGCTACACCTTC
NA,TRBJ2-3,TRBV9,TRBD1,CASSADRVWDTQYF,TGTGCCAGCAGCGCCGACAGGGTATGGGATACGCAGTATTTT
few,TRBJ2-5,TRBV4-3,NA,CASSQDQGSGETQYF,TGCGCCAGCAGCCAAGATCAAGGTTCGGGGGAGACCCAGTACTTC
NA,TRBJ2-3,TRBV4-1,NA,CASSQTTPGHPTDTQYF,TGCGCCAGCAGCCAAACCACCCCGGGACACCCCACAGATACGCAGTATTTT
NA,TRBJ1-5,TRBV5-5,TRBD1,CASSVTGLRQPQHF,TGTGCCAGCAGCGTGACAGGGCTCCGTCAGCCCCAGCATTTT
NA,TRBJ2-5,TRBV7-9,NA,CAKQKYQETQYF,TGTGCCAAACAGAAGTACCAAGAGACCCAGTACTTC
few,TRBJ2-3,TRBV28,TRBD1,CASSLRQGVGDTDTQYF,TGTGCCAGCAGTTTAAGACAGGGGGTCGGCGACACAGATACGCAGTATTTT
NA,TRBJ1-4,TRBV28,NA,CASRSLRLQANEKLFF,TGTGCCAGCAGGTCCCTCCGATTACAAGCTAATGAAAAACTGTTTTTT
NA,TRBJ1-1,TRBV11-2,NA,CASSSPKGRANTEAFF,TGTGCCAGCAGCTCCCCAAAGGGGAGGGCGAACACTGAAGCTTTCTTT
few,TRBJ1-1,TRBV4-1,NA,CASSPLRGASTEAFF,TGCGCCAGCAGCCCTCTAAGGGGGGCCAGCACTGAAGCTTTCTTT
NA,TRBJ1-5,TRBV28,NA,CASSLGDYSNQPQHF,TGTGCCAGCAGTTTGGGTGATTATAGCAATCAGCCCCAGCATTTT